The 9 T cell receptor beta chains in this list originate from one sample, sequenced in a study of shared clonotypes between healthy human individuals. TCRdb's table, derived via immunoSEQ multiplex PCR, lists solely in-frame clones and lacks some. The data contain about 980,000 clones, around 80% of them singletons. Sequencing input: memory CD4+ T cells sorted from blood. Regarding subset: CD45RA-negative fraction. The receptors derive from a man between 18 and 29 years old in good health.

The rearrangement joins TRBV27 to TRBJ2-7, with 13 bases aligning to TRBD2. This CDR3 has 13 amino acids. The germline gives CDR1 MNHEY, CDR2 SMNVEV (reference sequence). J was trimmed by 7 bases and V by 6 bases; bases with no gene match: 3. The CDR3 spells CASSRTSGGEQYF. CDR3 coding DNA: TGTGCCAGCAGCCGGACTAGCGGGGGTGAGCAGTACTTC.

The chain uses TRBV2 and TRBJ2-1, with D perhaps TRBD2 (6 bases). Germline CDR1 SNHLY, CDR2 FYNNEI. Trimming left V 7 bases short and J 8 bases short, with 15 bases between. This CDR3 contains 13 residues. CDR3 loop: CASTRGRYDEQFF. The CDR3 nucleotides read TGTGCCAGCACTCGGGGGAGATACGATGAGCAGTTCTTC.

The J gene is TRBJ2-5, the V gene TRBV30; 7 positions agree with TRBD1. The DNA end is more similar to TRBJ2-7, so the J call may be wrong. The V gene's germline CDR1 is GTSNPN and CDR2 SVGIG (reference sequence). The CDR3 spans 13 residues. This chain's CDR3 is CAWDEGQLYEQYF. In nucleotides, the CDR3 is TGTGCCTGGGATGAGGGACAGCTCTACGAGCAGTACTTC.

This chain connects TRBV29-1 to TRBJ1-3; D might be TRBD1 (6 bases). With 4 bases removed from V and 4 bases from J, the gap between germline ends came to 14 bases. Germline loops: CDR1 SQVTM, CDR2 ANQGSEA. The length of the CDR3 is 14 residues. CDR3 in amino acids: CSVGEGVSGNTIYF. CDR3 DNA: TGCAGCGTTGGTGAGGGGGTCTCCGGAAACACCATATATTTT.

As DNA, the CDR3 is TGTGCCAGCAGCTTAGGGGACATTGGGGTCGACGAGCAGTACTTC. This encodes CASSLGDIGVDEQYF. The chain couples TRBV7-9 to TRBJ2-7; weak D call: TRBD1 (6 bases). Germline V lookup: CDR1 SEHNR, CDR2 FQNEAQ (reference sequence). The CDR3 is made up of 15 amino acids. Trimming stripped 1 base from V and 5 bases from J, with 15 bases between.

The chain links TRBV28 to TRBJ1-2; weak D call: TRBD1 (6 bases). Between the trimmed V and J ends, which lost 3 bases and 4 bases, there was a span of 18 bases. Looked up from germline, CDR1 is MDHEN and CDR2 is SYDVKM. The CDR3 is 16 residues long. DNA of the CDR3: TGTGCCAGCAGTTTTAGGGGGGTGGACAGCTCCTATGGCTACACCTTC. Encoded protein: CASSFRGVDSSYGYTF.

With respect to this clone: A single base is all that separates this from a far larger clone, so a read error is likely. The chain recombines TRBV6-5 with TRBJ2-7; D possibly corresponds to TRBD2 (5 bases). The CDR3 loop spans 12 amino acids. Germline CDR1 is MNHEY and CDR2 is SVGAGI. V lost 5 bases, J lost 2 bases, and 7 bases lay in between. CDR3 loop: CASSDYAYEQYF. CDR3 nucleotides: TGTGCCAGCAGTGACTACGCCTACGAGCAGTACTTC.

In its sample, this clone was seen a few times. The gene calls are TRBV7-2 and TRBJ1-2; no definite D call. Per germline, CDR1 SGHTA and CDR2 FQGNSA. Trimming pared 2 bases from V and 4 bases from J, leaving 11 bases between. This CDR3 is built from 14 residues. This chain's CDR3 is CASSLNTGIYGYTF. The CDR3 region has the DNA TGTGCCAGCAGCTTAAATACCGGGATCTATGGCTACACCTTC.

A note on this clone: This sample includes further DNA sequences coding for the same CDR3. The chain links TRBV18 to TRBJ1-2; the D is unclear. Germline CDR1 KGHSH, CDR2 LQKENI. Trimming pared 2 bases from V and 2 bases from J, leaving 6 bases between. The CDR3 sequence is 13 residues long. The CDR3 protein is CASSPDPNYGYTF. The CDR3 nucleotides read TGTGCCAGCTCACCAGACCCAAACTATGGCTACACCTTC. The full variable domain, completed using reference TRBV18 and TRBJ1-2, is NAGVMQNPRHLVRRRGQEARLRCSPMKGHSHVYWYRQLPEEGLKFMVYLQKENIIDESGMPKERFSAEFPKEGPSILRIQQVVRGDSAAYFCASSPDPNYGYTFGSGTRLTVV.